Included here is one T cell receptor beta chain sequence, with context. Its antigen is still unknown. The data were obtained in a study of T cell responses to AZD1222 COVID-19 vaccine. Trimming took 4 bases from V and 8 from J; bases not matched to a gene: 6. This CDR3 contains 13 residues. In germline, CDR1 is SGHDN, CDR2 FVKESK. Generated by immunoSEQ multiplex PCR, the TCRdb table keeps only in-frame clones and is missing some. The sample lists 140,000 or so clones, about 90% seen once, with less than 2% in the top ten. Notes on the study in general: When two AZD1222 doses had been given, Spike-specific TCR breadth and depth rose. White British donors predominated, females outnumbered males, and clonal diversity was possibly underestimated. No repertoire was sampled before or during the peak T cell response, only after it. Regions 160-218 and 743-854 held dominance among vaccine-associated CD4 TCRs, which spanned spike.

This TCR came from an adult in good health. The material was peripheral blood, obtained on day 0 of AZD1222 vaccination. V and J are TRBV14 and TRBJ1-2; the match to TRBD1 covers 8 bases. The CDR3 protein is CASSPDRARGYTF. CDR3 coding DNA: TGTGCCAGCAGCCCGGACAGGGCACGAGGCTACACCTTC.